This is a list of T cell receptor beta chains from one sample in a study of shared clonotypes between healthy human individuals. Profiled with immunoSEQ multiplex PCR; TCRdb holds only in-frame clones, not every one. The repertoire includes millions of clones, around 94% of them detected once, and roughly 0.13% sits in the top ten. Material: naive CD4+ T cells sorted from blood. These receptors were taken from a man younger than 30 in good health. Each CDR3 is given with its conserved first and last residue. The D gene is left open where the match is weak. Size tells how often a clone was seen (once, few, many) or the class of an expanded clone, and some rows leave it out.

j_call d_call clone_size v_call cdr3_aa cdr3_nt
TRBJ2-2 TRBD2 - TRBV7-9 CASSLVGLAGGNTGELFF TGTGCCAGCAGCTTAGTCGGACTAGCGGGGGGCAACACCGGGGAGCTGTTTTTT
TRBJ2-7 - - TRBV2 CASSDRTYEQYF TGTGCCAGCAGTGACCGTACCTACGAGCAGTACTTC
TRBJ2-1 TRBD2 - TRBV2 CASSELSGGIYNEQFF TGTGCCAGCAGTGAACTGAGCGGGGGGATCTACAATGAGCAGTTCTTC
TRBJ1-2 - - TRBV15 CATSPDTGYGYTF TGTGCCACCAGCCCCGACACAGGCTATGGCTACACCTTC
TRBJ1-2 TRBD1 - TRBV5-1 CASSRDRVYGYTF TGCGCCAGCAGCAGGGACAGGGTCTATGGCTACACCTTC
TRBJ2-3 TRBD1 once TRBV2 CASRADRGSDTQYF TGTGCCAGCAGAGCCGACAGGGGATCAGATACGCAGTATTTT
TRBJ1-2 - - TRBV4-3 CASSHKGSKPGGYTF TGCGCCAGCAGCCACAAAGGATCAAAACCGGGTGGCTACACCTTC
TRBJ2-1 TRBD2 - TRBV27 CASSRSGKVYNEQFF TGTGCCAGCAGTCGTAGCGGGAAAGTCTACAATGAGCAGTTCTTC
TRBJ2-3 - - TRBV11-2 CASSPQLRGDTQYF TGTGCCAGCAGCCCCCAGTTACGGGGTGATACGCAGTATTTT
TRBJ1-2 - few TRBV19 CASSYLAYGYTF TGTGCCAGTAGTTACTTAGCCTATGGCTACACCTTC
TRBJ2-3 - - TRBV11-2 CASSLGGGTDTQYF TGTGCCAGCAGCTTAGGAGGGGGCACAGATACGCAGTATTTT
TRBJ1-3 TRBD1 - TRBV4-1 CASSPSTGRGNRGNTIYF TGCGCCAGCAGCCCCTCGACAGGGCGTGGGAACCGGGGAAACACCATATATTTT
TRBJ2-7 - - TRBV19 CASSIRLDYEQYF TGTGCCAGTAGTATACGGCTGGACTACGAGCAGTACTTC
TRBJ2-3 TRBD2 - TRBV11-2 CASSLWTSGGERTDTQYF TGTGCCAGCAGCTTGTGGACTAGCGGGGGGGAAAGGACAGATACGCAGTATTTT
TRBJ2-7 TRBD2 - TRBV28 CASSLNPGTSGSVEQYF TGTGCCAGCAGTTTAAACCCCGGGACTAGCGGGAGTGTTGAGCAGTACTTC
TRBJ2-3 - - TRBV20-1 CSASNRDTQYF TGCAGTGCTAGCAATCGGGATACGCAGTATTTT
TRBJ2-1 - - TRBV2 CAYLKGGGQYNEQFF TGTGCCTATTTAAAGGGCGGGGGCCAGTACAATGAGCAGTTCTTC
TRBJ1-5 - - TRBV28 CASSSRVQPQHF TGTGCCAGCAGTAGCCGGGTTCAGCCCCAGCATTTT
TRBJ1-3 - - TRBV5-4 CASSRGNGNTIYF TGTGCCAGCAGCCGGGGAAATGGAAACACCATATATTTT
TRBJ1-5 - - TRBV2 CASSEMKGNQPQHF TGTGCCAGCAGTGAGATGAAGGGGAATCAGCCCCAGCATTTT
TRBJ2-7 - - TRBV6-4 CASKAGGFAYEQYF TGTGCCAGCAAGGCAGGGGGGTTTGCCTACGAGCAGTACTTC
TRBJ1-5 - - TRBV27 CASAPILNQPQHF TGTGCCAGCGCCCCCATACTCAATCAGCCCCAGCATTTT
TRBJ1-3 - - TRBV6-5 CASRTNRVPGNTIYF TGTGCCAGCAGGACTAACAGGGTACCTGGAAACACCATATATTTT
TRBJ1-1 TRBD1 - TRBV5-8 CASSRDRTFEAFF TGTGCCAGCAGCCGGGACAGGACATTTGAAGCTTTCTTT
TRBJ2-7 TRBD1 - TRBV6-6 CASSYGTGGSGEQYF TGTGCCAGCAGTTACGGGACAGGGGGCTCTGGAGAGCAGTACTTC
TRBJ1-4 TRBD1 - TRBV18 CASSPMYGQGDEKLFF TGTGCCAGCTCACCAATGTATGGACAGGGGGATGAAAAACTGTTTTTT
TRBJ2-1 - - TRBV5-6 CASSLFVLGPDEYNEQFF TGTGCCAGCAGCTTGTTCGTCTTGGGACCCGATGAGTACAATGAGCAGTTCTTC